This T cell receptor beta chain emerged from a study of T cell changes during pregnancy in multiple sclerosis. Method: immunoSEQ multiplex PCR; TCRdb's copy keeps in-frame clones and lacks some. The sample shows around 88,000 clones, approximately 92% of them seen only once. The J segment lost 2 bases and the V segment lost 6 bases, leaving 7 bases of the junction unmatched. The V gene's germline CDR1 is MNHEY and CDR2 SMNVEV (reference sequence). The CDR3 has 15 residues. The sample in question was peripheral blood, obtained in the first trimester of pregnancy. The receptor was isolated from a female donor with multiple sclerosis, enrolled in a pregnancy study. V usage is TRBV27 and J usage is TRBJ1-2, with 9 bases matching TRBD1. CDR3 residues: CASSSPGTGNYGYTF. The CDR3 DNA sequence: TGTGCCAGCAGCTCTCCCGGGACAGGGAACTATGGCTACACCTTC.